The following is a TCR beta chain sequence with its context. Authors' processing steps: By means of reference gene primer amplification, nucleated cell counts were estimated. Libraries were prepared by immunoSEQ multiplex PCR; TCRdb keeps only in-frame clonotypes and omits some of them. D and trimming were read from the DNA, whereas the V and J calls and clone size are those reported in that table. The table has tens of thousands of clones, nearly 90% seen once. Germline CDR1 and CDR2: SGHRS and YFSETQ. Trimming cost V 0 bases and J 3 bases; bases outside gene matches: 2. This CDR3 has 16 amino acids. Seattle-derived patients entered the study during active infection and were followed longitudinally. This specimen belongs to a study of blood T cell repertoires in COVID-19. As for the study in general: COVID-19 samples collected from the United States, Italy and Spain covered acute and convalescent phases. The analysed material was cDNA or gDNA that came from T cells, B-cell-depleted T cells, or PBMCs.

The source material was peripheral blood. The origin of this receptor is a man in his 60s with COVID-19, enrolled during active disease. The gene calls are TRBV5-1 and TRBJ2-7, with 14 nucleotides matching TRBD2. CDR3 loop: CASSLGLAGGHYEQYF. CDR3 sequence (DNA): TGCGCCAGCAGCTTGGGACTAGCGGGAGGGCACTACGAGCAGTACTTC.